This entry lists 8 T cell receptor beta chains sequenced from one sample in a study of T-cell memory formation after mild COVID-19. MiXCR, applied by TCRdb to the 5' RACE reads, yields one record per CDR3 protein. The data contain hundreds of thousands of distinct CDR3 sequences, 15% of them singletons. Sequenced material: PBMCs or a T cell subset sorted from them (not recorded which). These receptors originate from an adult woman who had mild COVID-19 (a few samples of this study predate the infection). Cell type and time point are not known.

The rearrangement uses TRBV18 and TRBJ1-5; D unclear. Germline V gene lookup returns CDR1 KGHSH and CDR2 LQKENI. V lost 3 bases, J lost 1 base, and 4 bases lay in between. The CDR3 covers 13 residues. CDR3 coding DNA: TGTGCCAGCTCACCCGAGAGCAATCAGCCCCAGCATTTT. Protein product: CASSPESNQPQHF.

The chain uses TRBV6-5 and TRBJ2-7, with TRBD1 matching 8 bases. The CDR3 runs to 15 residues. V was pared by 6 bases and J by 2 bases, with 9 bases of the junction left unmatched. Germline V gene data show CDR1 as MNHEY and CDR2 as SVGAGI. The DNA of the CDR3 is TGTGCCAGCAGCGCCCCAGACAGGGGCGCCTACGAGCAGTACTTC. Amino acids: CASSAPDRGAYEQYF.

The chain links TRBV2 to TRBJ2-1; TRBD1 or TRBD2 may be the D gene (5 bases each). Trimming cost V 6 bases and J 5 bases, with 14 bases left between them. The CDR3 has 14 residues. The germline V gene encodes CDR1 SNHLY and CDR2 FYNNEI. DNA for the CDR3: TGTGCCAGCAGGAGGGGATTAGGGGACAATGAGCAGTTCTTC. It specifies CASRRGLGDNEQFF.

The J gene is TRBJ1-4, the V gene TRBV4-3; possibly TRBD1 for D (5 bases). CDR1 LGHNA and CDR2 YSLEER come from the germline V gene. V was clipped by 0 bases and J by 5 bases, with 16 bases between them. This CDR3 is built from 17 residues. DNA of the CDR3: TGCGCCAGCAGCCAAGATGTCGGGGCCCTGGGGAATGAAAAACTGTTTTTT. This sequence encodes CASSQDVGALGNEKLFF.

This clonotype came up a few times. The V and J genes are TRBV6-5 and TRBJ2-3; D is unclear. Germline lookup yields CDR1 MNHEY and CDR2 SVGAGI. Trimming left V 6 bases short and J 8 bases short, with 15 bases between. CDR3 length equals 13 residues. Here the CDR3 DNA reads TGTGCCAGCAGATCCGGGCTAACCCCTACGCAGTATTTT. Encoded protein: CASRSGLTPTQYF.

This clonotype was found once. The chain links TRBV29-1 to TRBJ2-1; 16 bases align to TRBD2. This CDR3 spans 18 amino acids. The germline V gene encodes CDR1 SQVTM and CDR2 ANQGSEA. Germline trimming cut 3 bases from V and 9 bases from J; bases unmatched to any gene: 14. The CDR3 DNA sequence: TGCAGCGTTGACCTCCCGGGACTAGCGGGAGGGCCCAGGGCTGAGCAGTTCTTC. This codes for CSVDLPGLAGGPRAEQFF.

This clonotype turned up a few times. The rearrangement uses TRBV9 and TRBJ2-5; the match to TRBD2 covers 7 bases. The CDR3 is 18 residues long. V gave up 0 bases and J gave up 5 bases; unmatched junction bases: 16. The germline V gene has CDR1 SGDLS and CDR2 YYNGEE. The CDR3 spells CASSVAPYSRGLGETQYF. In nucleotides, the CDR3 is TGTGCCAGCAGCGTAGCCCCTTACTCGCGGGGGTTAGGTGAGACCCAGTACTTC. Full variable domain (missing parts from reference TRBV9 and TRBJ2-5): DSGVTQTPKHLITATGQRVTLRCSPRSGDLSVYWYQQSLDQGLQFLIQYYNGEERAKGNILERFSAQQFPDLHSELNLSSLELGDSALYFCASSVAPYSRGLGETQYFGPGTRLLVL.

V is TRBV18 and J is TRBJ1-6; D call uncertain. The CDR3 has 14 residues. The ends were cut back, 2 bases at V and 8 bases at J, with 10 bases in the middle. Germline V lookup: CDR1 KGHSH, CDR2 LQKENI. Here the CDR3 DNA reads TGTGCCAGCTCACCAGAAGGGTCGGATTCACCCCTCCACTTT. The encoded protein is CASSPEGSDSPLHF.